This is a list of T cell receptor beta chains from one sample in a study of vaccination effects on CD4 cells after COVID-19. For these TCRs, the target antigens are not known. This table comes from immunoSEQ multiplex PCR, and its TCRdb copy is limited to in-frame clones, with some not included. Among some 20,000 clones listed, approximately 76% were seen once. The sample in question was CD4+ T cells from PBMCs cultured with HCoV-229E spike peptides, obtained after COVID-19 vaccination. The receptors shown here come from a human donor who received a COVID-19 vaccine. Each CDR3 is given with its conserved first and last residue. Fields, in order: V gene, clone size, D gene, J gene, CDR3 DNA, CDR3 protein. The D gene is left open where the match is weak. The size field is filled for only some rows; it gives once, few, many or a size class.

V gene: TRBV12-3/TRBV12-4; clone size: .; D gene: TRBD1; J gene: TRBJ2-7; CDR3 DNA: TGTGCCAGCAGTGTGGGACAGGGCGGCGAGCAGTACTTC; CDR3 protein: CASSVGQGGEQYF
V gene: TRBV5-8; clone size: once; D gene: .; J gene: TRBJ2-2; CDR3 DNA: TGTGCCAGCAGCTTGGCAGACTTCTTGAACACCGGGGAGCTGTTTTTT; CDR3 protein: CASSLADFLNTGELFF
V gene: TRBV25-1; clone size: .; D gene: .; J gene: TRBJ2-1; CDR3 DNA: TGTGCCAGCAGTGAATGGGGTAACTCAAATGAGCAGTTCTTC; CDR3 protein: CASSEWGNSNEQFF
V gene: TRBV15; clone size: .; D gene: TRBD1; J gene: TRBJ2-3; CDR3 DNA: TGTGCCACCAGCGGTATGGGACAGGCCACAGATACGCAGTATTTT; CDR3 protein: CATSGMGQATDTQYF
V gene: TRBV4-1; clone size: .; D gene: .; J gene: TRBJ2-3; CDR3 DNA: TGCGCCAGCAGCCAGGGGGTCGGGGGGCGGGGCACAGATACGCAGTATTTT; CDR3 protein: CASSQGVGGRGTDTQYF
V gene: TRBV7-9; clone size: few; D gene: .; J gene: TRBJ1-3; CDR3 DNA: TGTGCCAGCAGCTTCGGGGAGGGAAACACCATATATTTT; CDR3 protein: CASSFGEGNTIYF
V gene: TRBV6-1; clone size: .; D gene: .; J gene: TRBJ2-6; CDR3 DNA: TGTGCCAGCAGTGTGGACGCCGTCTCTGGGGCCAACGTCCTGACTTTC; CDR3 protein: CASSVDAVSGANVLTF
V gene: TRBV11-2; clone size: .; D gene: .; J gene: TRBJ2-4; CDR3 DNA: TGTGCCAGCAGCCTCGAAAGAAACATTCAGTACTTC; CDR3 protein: CASSLERNIQYF
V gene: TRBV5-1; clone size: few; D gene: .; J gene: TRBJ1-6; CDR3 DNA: TGCGCCAGCAGCTTAGAGGGGGGCAATTCACCCCTCCACTTT; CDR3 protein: CASSLEGGNSPLHF
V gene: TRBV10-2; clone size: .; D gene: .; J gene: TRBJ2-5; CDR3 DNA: TGCGCCAGCAGTGACCAGGGGGAGGCAGGGTTGGGCGAGACCCAGTACTTC; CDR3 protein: CASSDQGEAGLGETQYF
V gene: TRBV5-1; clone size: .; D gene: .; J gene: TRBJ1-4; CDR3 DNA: TGCGCCAGCAGCTGGGGGGGGACTAATGAAAAACTGTTTTTT; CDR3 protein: CASSWGGTNEKLFF
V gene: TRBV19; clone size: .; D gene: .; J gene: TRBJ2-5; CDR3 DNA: TGTGCCAGTACCACGACGGGCCGGCAAACAGAGACCCAGTACTTC; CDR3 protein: CASTTTGRQTETQYF
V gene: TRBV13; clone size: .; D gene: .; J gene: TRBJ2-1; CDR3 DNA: TGTGCCAGCAGCTTAGGCCTCCAGGGATCGTACAATGAGCAGTTCTTC; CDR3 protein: CASSLGLQGSYNEQFF
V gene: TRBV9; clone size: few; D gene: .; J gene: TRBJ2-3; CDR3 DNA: TGTGCCAGTCAGGGGCTGGATACGCAGTATTTT; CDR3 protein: CASQGLDTQYF
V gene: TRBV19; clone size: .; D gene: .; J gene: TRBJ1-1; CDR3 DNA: TGTGCCAGTAGTCAGACACCAACAGCGAACACTGAAGCTTTCTTT; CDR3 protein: CASSQTPTANTEAFF
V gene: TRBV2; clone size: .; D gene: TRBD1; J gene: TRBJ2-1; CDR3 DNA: TGTGCCAGCAGTGAATCGGCAGGGGGACGTTACAATGAGCAGTTCTTC; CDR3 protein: CASSESAGGRYNEQFF
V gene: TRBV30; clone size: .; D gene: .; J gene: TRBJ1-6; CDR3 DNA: TGTGCCTGGAGTGTCGGGGAAGGTTCACCCCTCCACTTT; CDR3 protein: CAWSVGEGSPLHF
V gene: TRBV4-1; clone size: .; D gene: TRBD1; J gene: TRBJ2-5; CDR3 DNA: TGCGCCAGCAGCCAAGATCAGGGACAGGGTAGAGAGACCCAGTACTTC; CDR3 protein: CASSQDQGQGRETQYF
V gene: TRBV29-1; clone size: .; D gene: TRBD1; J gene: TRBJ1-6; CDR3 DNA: TGCAGCGTTGCGCTTTCTGGGACAGAGAGTTCACCCCTCCACTTT; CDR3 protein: CSVALSGTESSPLHF
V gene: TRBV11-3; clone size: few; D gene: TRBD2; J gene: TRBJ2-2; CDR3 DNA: TGTGCCAGCAGCTTAGAGCAGTCCGGGACTAGATCTACCGGGGAGCTGTTTTTT; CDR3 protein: CASSLEQSGTRSTGELFF
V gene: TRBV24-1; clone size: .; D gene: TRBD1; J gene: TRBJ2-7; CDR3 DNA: TGTGCCACCAGTGATCCCGGGACAGGGACCTACGAGCAGTACTTC; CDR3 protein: CATSDPGTGTYEQYF
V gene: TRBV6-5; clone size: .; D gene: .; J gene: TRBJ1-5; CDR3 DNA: TGTGCCAGCGGAACAGGATCGAATCAGCCCCAGCATTTT; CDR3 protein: CASGTGSNQPQHF
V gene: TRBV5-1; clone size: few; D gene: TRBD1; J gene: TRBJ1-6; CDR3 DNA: TGCGCCAGCAGCCCAAGGACAGGGGCCAATTCACCCCTCCACTTT; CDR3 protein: CASSPRTGANSPLHF
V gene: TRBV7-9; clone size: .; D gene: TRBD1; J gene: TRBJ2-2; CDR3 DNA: TGTGCCAGCAGCTTATCGACAGGGTACACCGGGGAGCTGTTTTTT; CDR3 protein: CASSLSTGYTGELFF
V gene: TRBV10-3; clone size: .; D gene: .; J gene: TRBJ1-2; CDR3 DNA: TGTGCCATCAGTGAACCGGACAGCTCCTATGGCTACACCTTC; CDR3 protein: CAISEPDSSYGYTF
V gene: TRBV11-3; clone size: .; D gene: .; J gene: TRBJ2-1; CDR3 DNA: TGTGCCAGCAGCTTGGGTGGGGGATACTACAATGAGCAGTTCTTC; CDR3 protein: CASSLGGGYYNEQFF
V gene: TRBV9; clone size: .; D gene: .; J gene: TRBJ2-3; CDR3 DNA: TGTGCCAGCAGCAGAGGGGACACGCAGTATTTT; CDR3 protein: CASSRGDTQYF
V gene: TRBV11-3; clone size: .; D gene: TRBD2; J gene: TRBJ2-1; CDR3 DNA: TGTGCCAGCTCCATTCTAGCGGGAGGGATTGGGGAGCAGTTCTTC; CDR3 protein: CASSILAGGIGEQFF
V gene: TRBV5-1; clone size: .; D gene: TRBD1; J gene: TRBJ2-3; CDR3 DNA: TGCGCCAGCAGCTTGGCCAGTCCGGGACAGGGGACAGATACGCAGTATTTT; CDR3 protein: CASSLASPGQGTDTQYF
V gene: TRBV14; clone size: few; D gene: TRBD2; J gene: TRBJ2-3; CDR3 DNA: TGTGCCAGCAGCCGGTATGGCGGGGGGCTAGATACGCAGTATTTT; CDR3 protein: CASSRYGGGLDTQYF
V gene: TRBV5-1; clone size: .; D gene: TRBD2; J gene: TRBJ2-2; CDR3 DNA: TGCGCCAGCAGCTTGGGGGTAGGACTAGTAAGCGCCGGGGAGCTGTTTTTT; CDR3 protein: CASSLGVGLVSAGELFF
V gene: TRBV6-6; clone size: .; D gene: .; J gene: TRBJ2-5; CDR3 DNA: TGTGCCAGCAGTTACTCAGGGTCCCGTCAAGAGACCCAGTACTTC; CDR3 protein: CASSYSGSRQETQYF
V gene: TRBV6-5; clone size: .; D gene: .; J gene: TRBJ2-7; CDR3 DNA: TGTGCCAGCAACCTTCCGGGGTTAGAGCAGTACTTC; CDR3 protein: CASNLPGLEQYF
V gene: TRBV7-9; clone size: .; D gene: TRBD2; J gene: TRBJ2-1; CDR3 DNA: TGTGCCAGCAGCTTATCGTATAGCGGGGGGTACAATGAGCAGTTCTTC; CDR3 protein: CASSLSYSGGYNEQFF
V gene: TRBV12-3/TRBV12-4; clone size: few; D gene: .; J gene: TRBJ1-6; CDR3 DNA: TGTGCCAGCAACCTAGGGGATGCCCCCCTCCACTTT; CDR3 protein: CASNLGDAPLHF
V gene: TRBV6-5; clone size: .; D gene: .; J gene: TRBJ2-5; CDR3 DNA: TGTGCCAGCAGTTTTACGGGATACCAAGAGACCCAGTACTTC; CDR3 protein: CASSFTGYQETQYF
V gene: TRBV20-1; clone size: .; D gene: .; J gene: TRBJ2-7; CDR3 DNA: TGCAGTGCCCCGGAGTACGAGCAGTACTTC; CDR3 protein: CSAPEYEQYF
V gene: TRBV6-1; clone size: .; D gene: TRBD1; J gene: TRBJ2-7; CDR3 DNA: TGTGCCAGCAGTGATCGCCCCGGGACAGCCTACGAGCAGTACTTC; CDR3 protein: CASSDRPGTAYEQYF
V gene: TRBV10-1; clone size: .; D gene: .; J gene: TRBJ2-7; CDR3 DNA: TGCGCCAGCAGTGGGCCCTCTACGGGCAAGCAGTACTTC; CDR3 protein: CASSGPSTGKQYF
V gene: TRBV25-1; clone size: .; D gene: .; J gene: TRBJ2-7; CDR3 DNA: TGTGCCAGCAGTGAATACGAGCAGTACTTC; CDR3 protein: CASSEYEQYF
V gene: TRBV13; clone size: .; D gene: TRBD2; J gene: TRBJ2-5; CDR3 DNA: TGTGCCAGCAGCTCCCCTCGCCAGCGGGGGGGCCTTGAGACCCAGTACTTC; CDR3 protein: CASSSPRQRGGLETQYF
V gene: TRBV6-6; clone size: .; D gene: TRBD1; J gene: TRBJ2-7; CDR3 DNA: TGTGCCAGCAGCCAGACGGGACAGTTCTACGAGCAGTACTTC; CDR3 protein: CASSQTGQFYEQYF
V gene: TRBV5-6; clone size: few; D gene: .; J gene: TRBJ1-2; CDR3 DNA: TGTGCCAGCAGCCCAGTGGGGCTCGGCTATGGCTACACCTTC; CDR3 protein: CASSPVGLGYGYTF
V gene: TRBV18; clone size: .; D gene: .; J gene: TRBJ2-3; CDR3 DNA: TGTGCCAGCTCACCCCTTTTTGATGCGGTAGGAGATACGCAGTATTTT; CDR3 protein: CASSPLFDAVGDTQYF
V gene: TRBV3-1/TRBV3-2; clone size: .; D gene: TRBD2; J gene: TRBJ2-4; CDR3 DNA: TGTGCCAGCAGCCAGGGACTAGCGGGGCTTGCCAAAAACATTCAGTACTTC; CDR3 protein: CASSQGLAGLAKNIQYF
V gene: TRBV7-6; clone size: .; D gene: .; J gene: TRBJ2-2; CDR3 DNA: TGTGCCAGCAGTCAACAAAGCGCCGGGAACACCGGGGAGCTGTTTTTT; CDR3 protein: CASSQQSAGNTGELFF
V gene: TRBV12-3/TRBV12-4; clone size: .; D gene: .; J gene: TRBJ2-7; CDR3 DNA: TGTGCCAGCAGTCGAACAGAATACGAGCAGTACTTC; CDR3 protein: CASSRTEYEQYF
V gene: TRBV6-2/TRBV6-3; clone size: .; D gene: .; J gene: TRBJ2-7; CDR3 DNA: TGTGCCAGCAGCCCAACAGGGATCTACGAGCAGTACTTC; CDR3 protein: CASSPTGIYEQYF
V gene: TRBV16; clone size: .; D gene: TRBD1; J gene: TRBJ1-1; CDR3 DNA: TGTGCCAGCAGCCAATCTGGGACAGCGACTGAAGCTTTCTTT; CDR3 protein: CASSQSGTATEAFF
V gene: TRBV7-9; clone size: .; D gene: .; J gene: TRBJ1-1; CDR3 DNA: TGTGCCAGCAGCCAGCTGGGCACTGAAGCTTTCTTT; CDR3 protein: CASSQLGTEAFF
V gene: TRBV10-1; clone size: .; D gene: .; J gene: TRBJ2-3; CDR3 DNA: TGCGCCAGCAGTGAAGGGGGAAGCACAGATACGCAGTATTTT; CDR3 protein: CASSEGGSTDTQYF